This TCR beta chain was identified in a study of metastatic and nonmetastatic thyroid tumors. Study information: Malignant thyroid and benign thyroid patients provided blood and tumor or nodule tissue whose repertoires were compared. Study findings and constraints: Across blood and tumor, TCR beta diversity in malignant thyroid tumors was reportedly significantly higher than in benign nodules.

Points on this clone: What it binds is unknown.

Treatment of any kind had been given to no patient before thyroid surgery. Germline V gene lookup returns CDR1 SEHNR and CDR2 FQNEAQ (reference sequence). This CDR3 contains 14 residues. Deletions cut 1 base from V and 0 bases from J, with 1 base between. In the original analysis: Built for papillary thyroid cancer, a distant-metastasis classifier drew on CDR3 differences across clinicopathological groups. MiXCR reprocessed the PCR reads for TCRdb. TCRdb, rather than the study authors, made the V and J calls. The sample gives 30,000 to 40,000 clones, 35% of which show up once; approximately 22% is in the top ten.

The gene calls are TRBV7-9 and TRBJ2-6; D gene uncertain. The specimen was tumor tissue. This sequence was found in a female donor with papillary thyroid cancer or a benign thyroid nodule (not recorded which). Some clones in this sample may be carry-over from other donors' samples. CDR3 loop: CASSLGSGANVLTF. The CDR3 coding sequence is TGTGCCAGCAGCTTAGGCTCTGGGGCCAACGTCCTGACTTTC.